Here is one T cell receptor (beta chain) with its context. This record belongs to a study of T-cell reconstitution after alpha-beta-depleted transplantation in children. The CDR3 covers 11 residues. V shed 6 bases and J shed 6 bases, with 8 bases lying between them. Preparation of the TCRbeta library used unique molecular identifiers. MiXCR, applied by TCRdb to the PCR reads, yields one record per CDR3 protein. The profile shows approximately 510,000 distinct CDR3 sequences, 15% to 20% of them singletons. This chain uses TRBV12-3 or TRBV12-4 with TRBJ1-2, with a tentative D call TRBD1 (6 bases). Sequencing used PBMCs from the stem cell graft donor, obtained from the stem cell graft. This receptor was taken from a human donor who donated a stem cell graft to a child with acute lymphoblastic leukemia. The CDR3 DNA reads TGTGCCAGCAGGAGGGGGAATGGCTACACCTTC. It translates to CASRRGNGYTF.